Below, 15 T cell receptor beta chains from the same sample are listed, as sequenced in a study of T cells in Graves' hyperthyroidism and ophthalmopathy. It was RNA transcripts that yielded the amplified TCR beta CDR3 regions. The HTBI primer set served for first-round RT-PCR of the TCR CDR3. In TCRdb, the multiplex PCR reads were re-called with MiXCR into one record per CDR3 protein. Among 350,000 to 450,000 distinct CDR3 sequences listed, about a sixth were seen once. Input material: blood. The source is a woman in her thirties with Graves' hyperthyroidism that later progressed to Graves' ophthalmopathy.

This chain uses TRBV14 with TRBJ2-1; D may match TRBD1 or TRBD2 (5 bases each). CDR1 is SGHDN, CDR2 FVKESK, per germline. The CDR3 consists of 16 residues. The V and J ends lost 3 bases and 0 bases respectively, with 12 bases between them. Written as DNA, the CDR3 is TGTGCCAGCAGCCAGCTGGGGGACCCCTCCTACAATGAGCAGTTCTTC. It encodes CASSQLGDPSYNEQFF.

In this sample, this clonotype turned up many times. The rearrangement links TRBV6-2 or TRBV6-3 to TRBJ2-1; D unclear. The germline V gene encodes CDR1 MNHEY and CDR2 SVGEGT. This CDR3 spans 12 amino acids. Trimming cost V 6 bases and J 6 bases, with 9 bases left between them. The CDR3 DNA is TGTGCCAGCAGCTCAGACTTCAATGAGCAGTTCTTC. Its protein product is CASSSDFNEQFF.

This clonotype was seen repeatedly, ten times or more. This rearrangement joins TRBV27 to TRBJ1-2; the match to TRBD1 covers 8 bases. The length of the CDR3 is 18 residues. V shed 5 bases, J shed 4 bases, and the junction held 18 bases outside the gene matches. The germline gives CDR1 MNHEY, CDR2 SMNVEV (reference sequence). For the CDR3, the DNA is TGTGCCAGCAGTACCCTAGGGGCAGGGGGCGCTGGGTCCTATGGCTACACCTTC. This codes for CASSTLGAGGAGSYGYTF.

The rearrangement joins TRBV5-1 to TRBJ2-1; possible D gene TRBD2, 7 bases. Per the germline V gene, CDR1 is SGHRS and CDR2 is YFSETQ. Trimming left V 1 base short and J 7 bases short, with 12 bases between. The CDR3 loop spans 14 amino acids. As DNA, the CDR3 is TGCGCCAGCAGCTTGACGCGGGGGCGGAATGAGCAGTTCTTC. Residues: CASSLTRGRNEQFF.

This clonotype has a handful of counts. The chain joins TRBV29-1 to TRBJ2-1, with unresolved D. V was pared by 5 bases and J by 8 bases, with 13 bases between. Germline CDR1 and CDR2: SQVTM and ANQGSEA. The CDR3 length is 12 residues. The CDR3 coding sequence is TGCAGCGTTCTCTTAGAAACGGATGAGCAGTTCTTC. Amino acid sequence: CSVLLETDEQFF.

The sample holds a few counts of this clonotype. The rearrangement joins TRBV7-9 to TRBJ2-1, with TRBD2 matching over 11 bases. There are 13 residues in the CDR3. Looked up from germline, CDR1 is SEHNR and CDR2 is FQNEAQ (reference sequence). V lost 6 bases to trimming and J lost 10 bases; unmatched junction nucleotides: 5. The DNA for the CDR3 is TGTGCCAGCAGGTTGGGACTAGCGGCGGAGCAGTTCTTC. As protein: CASRLGLAAEQFF.

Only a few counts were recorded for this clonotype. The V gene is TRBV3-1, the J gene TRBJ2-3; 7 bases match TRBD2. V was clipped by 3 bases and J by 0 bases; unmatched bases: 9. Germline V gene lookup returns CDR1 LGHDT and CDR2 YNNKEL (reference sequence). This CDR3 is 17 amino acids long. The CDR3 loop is CASSHQEGLLSTDTQYF. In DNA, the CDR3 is TGTGCCAGCAGCCACCAAGAGGGACTACTAAGCACAGATACGCAGTATTTT.

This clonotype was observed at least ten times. CDR3 sequence reads: CASRHWPGTNQPQHF. The CDR3 bases are TGTGCCAGCAGACACTGGCCAGGAACTAATCAGCCCCAGCATTTT. The chain uses TRBV27 and TRBJ1-5; D remains unclear. The CDR3 consists of 15 residues. V shed 6 bases and J shed 4 bases, with 16 bases lying between them. The germline gives CDR1 MNHEY, CDR2 SMNVEV (reference sequence).

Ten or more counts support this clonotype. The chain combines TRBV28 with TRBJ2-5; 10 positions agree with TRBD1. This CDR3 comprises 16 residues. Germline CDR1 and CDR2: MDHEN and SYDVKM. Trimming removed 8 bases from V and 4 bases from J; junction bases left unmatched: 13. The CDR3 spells CASGNDGTGDVETQYF. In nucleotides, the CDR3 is TGTGCCAGCGGTAACGACGGGACAGGGGACGTAGAGACCCAGTACTTC.

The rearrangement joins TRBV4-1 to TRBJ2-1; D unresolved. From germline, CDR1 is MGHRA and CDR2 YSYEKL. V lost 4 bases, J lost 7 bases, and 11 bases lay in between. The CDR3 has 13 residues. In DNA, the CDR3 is TGCGCCAGCAGCCGAAGGGCAGTAAATGAGCAGTTCTTC. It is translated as CASSRRAVNEQFF.

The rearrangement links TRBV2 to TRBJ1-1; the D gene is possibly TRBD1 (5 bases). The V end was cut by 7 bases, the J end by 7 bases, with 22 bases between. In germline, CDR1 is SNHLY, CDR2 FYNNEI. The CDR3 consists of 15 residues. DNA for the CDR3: TGTGCCAGCAACTTTCAGGCGGGGCGGGCCTTTGAAGCTTTCTTT. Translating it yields CASNFQAGRAFEAFF.

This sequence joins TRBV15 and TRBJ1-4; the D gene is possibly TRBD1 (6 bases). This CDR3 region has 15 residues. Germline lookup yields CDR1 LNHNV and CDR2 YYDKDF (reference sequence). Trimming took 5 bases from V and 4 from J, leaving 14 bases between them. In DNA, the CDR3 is TGTGCCACCAGCCCCACAGGGAGGGGTAATGAAAAACTGTTTTTT. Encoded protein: CATSPTGRGNEKLFF.

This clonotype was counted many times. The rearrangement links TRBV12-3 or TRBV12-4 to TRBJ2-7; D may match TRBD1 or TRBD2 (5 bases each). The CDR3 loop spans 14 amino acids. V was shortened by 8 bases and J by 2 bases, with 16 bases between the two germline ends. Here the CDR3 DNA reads TGTGCCAGCCAAGGAGGATGGGGCCCCTACGAGCAGTACTTC. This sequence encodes CASQGGWGPYEQYF.

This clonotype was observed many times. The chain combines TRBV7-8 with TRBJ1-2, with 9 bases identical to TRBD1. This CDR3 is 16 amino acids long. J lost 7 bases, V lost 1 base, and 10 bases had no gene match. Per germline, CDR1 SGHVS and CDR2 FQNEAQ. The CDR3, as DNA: TGTGCCAGCAGCTTAGGGCGAGGGACAGGGTTAGGTGGCTACACCTTC. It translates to CASSLGRGTGLGGYTF.

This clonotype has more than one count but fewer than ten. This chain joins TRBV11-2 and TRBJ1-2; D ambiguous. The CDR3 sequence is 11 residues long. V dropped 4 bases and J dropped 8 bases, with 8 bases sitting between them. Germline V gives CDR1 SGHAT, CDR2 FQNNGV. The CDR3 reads CASSYISGYTF. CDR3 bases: TGTGCCAGCAGCTATATCTCAGGCTACACCTTC. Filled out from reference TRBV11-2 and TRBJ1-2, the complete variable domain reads EAGVAQSPRYKIIEKRQSVAFWCNPISGHATLYWYQQILGQGPKLLIQFQNNGVVDDSQLPKDRFSAERLKGVDSTLKIQPAKLEDSAVYLCASSYISGYTFGSGTRLTVV.